The present entry profiles one T cell receptor beta chain with its context. The antigen is undetermined. This specimen comes from a study of T cell responses to AZD1222 COVID-19 vaccine. General observations from the study: When two AZD1222 doses had been given, Spike-specific TCR breadth and depth rose.

Germline CDR1 and CDR2: LNHDA and SQIVND (reference sequence). This CDR3 comprises 15 residues. Trimming cost V 5 bases and J 5 bases; bases outside gene matches: 8. Generated by immunoSEQ multiplex PCR, the TCRdb table keeps only in-frame clones and is missing some. Of about 160,000 clones in the sample, around 94% were seen once. The sequencing used peripheral blood, collected on day 0 of AZD1222 vaccination. This TCR came from an adult in good health. This rearrangement joins TRBV19 to TRBJ1-2; the match to TRBD1 covers 10 bases. In DNA form, the CDR3 reads TGTGCCAGTAGTTCCGGGACAGGGGAGGGTTATGGCTACACCTTC. Its translation: CASSSGTGEGYGYTF.